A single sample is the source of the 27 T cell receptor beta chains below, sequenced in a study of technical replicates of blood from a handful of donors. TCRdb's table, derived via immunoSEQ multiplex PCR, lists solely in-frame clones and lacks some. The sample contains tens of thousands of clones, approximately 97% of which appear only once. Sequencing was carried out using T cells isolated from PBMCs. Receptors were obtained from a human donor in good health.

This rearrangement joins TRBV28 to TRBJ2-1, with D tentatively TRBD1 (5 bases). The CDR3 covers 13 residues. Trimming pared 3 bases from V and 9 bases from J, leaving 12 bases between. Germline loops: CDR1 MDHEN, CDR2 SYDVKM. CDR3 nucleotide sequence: TGTGCCAGCAGTTTCCCCAGGGTCACTGAGCAGTTCTTC. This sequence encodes CASSFPRVTEQFF.

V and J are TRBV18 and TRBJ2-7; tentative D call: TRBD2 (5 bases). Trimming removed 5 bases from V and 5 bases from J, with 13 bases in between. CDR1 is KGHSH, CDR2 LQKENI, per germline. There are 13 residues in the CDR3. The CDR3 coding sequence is TGTGCCAGCTCATCCCTTGCGAGGGACGAGCAGTACTTC. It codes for CASSSLARDEQYF.

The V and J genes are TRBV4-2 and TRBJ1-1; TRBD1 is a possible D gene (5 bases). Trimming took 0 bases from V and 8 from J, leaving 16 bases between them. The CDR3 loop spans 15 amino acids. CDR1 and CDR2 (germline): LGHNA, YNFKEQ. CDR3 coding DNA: TGTGCCAGCAGCCAAGAGTCGCAACGTCGGGGGGAAGCTTTCTTT. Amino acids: CASSQESQRRGEAFF.

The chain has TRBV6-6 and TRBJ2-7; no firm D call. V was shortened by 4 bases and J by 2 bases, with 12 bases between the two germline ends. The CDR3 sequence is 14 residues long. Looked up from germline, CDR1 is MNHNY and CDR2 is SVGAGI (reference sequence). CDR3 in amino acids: CASSFNAVTYEQYF. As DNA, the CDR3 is TGTGCCAGCAGTTTTAACGCAGTGACCTACGAGCAGTACTTC.

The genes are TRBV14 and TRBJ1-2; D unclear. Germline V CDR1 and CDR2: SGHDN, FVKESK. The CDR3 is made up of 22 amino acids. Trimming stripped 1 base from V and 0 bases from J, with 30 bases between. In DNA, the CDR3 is TGTGCCAGCAGCCAAGGCGGGTTGGGCGCAGTCCTACGACCCGGCGCTAACTATGGCTACACCTTC. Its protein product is CASSQGGLGAVLRPGANYGYTF.

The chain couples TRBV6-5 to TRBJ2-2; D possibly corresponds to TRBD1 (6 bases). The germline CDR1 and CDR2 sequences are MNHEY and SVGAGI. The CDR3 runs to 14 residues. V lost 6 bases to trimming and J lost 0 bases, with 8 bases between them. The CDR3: CASSRDTNTGELFF. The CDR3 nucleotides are TGTGCCAGCAGCCGGGACACGAACACCGGGGAGCTGTTTTTT.

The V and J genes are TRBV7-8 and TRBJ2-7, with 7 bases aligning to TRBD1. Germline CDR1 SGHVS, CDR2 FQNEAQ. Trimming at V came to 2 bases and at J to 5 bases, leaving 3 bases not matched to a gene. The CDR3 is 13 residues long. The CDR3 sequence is CASSLWTGHEQYF. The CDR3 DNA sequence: TGTGCCAGCAGCTTATGGACAGGCCACGAGCAGTACTTC. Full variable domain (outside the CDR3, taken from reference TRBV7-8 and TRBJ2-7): GAGVSQSPRYKVAKRGQDVALRCDPISGHVSLFWYQQALGQGPEFLTYFQNEAQLDKSGLPSDRFFAERPEGSVSTLKIQRTQQEDSAVYLCASSLWTGHEQYFGPGTRLTVT.

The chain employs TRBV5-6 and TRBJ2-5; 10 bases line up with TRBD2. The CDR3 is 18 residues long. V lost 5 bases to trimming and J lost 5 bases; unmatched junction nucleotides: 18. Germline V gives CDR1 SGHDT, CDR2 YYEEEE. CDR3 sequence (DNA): TGTGCCAGCAGTCCCGATCTCCCTGGGACTAGCGCTGAGGAGACCCAGTACTTC. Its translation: CASSPDLPGTSAEETQYF. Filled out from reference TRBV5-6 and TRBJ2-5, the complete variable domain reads DAGVTQSPTHLIKTRGQQVTLRCSPKSGHDTVSWYQQALGQGPQFIFQYYEEEERQRGNFPDRFSGHQFPNYSSELNVNALLLGDSALYLCASSPDLPGTSAEETQYFGPGTRLLVL.

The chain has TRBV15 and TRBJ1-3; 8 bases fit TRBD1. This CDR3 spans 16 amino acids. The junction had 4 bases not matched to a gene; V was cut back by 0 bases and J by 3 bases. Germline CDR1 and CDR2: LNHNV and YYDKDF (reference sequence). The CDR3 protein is CATSRDRDRFGNTIYF. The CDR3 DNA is TGTGCCACCAGCAGAGATCGGGACAGGTTTGGAAACACCATATATTTT.

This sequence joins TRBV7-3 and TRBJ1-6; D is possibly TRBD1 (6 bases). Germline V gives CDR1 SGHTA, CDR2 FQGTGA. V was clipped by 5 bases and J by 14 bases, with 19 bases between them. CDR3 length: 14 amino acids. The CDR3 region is CASSLGTPRRALHF. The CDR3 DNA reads TGTGCCAGCAGCCTCGGGACACCTCGAAGGGCCCTCCACTTT. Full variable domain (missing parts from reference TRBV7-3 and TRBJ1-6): GAGVSQTPSNKVTEKGKYVELRCDPISGHTALYWYRQSLGQGPEFLIYFQGTGAADDSGLPNDRFFAVRPEGSVSTLKIQRTERGDSAVYLCASSLGTPRRALHFGNGTRLTVT.

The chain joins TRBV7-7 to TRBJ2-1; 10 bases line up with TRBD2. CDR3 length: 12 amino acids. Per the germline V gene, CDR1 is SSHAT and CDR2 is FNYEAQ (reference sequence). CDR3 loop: CVASGRFNEQFF. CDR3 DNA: TGTGTCGCTAGCGGGAGATTCAATGAGCAGTTCTTC.

The CDR3 DNA follows: TGTGCCAGCAGCCCTCTAGGCGGCGGCCGCACCGGGGAGCTGTTTTTT. This sequence encodes CASSPLGGGRTGELFF. This chain connects TRBV5-4 to TRBJ2-2; no definite D call. This CDR3 comprises 16 residues. The ends were cut back, 4 bases at V and 4 bases at J, with 17 bases in the middle. Germline CDR1 reads SGHNT; CDR2 reads YYREEE (reference sequence).

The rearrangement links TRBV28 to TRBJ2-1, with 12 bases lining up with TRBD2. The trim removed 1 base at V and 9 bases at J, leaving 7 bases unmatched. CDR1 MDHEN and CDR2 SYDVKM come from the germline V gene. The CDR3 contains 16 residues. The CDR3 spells CASSLSTSGSRGEQFF. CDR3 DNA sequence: TGTGCCAGCAGTTTATCGACTAGCGGGAGTCGGGGTGAGCAGTTCTTC.

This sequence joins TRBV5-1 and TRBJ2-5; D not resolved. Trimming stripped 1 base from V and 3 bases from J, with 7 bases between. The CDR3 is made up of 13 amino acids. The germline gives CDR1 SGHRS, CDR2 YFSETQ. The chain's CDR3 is CASSLFPEETQYF. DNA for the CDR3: TGCGCCAGCAGCTTGTTCCCGGAAGAGACCCAGTACTTC. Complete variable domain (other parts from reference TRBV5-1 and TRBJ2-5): KAGVTQTPRYLIKTRGQQVTLSCSPISGHRSVSWYQQTPGQGLQFLFEYFSETQRNKGNFPGRFSGRQFSNSRSEMNVSTLELGDSALYLCASSLFPEETQYFGPGTRLLVL.

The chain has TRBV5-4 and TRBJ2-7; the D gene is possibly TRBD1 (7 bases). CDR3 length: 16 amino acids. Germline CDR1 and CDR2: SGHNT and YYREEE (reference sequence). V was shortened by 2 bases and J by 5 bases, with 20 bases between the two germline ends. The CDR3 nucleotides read TGTGCCAGCAGCTTCGGAGGGGGCTTACTCAATAACGAGCAGTACTTC. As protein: CASSFGGGLLNNEQYF.

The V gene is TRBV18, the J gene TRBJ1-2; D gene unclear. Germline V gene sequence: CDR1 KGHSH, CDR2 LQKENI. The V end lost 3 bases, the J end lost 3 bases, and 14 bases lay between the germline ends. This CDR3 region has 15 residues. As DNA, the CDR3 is TGTGCCAGCTCACCGACGAGAGGGATGGACTATGGCTACACCTTC. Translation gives CASSPTRGMDYGYTF.

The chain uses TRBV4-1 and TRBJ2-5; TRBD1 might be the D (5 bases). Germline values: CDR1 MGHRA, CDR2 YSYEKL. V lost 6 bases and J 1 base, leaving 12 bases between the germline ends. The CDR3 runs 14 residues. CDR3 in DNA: TGCGCCAGCAGACAGGAGCAAGGCCAAGAGACCCAGTACTTC. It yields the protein CASRQEQGQETQYF.

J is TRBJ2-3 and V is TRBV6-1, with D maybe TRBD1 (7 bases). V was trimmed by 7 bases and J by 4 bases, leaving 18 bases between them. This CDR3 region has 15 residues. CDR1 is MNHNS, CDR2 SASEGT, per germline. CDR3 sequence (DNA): TGTGCCAGCAAACCGACAGGGACTTGGTCAGATACGCAGTATTTT. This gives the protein CASKPTGTWSDTQYF.

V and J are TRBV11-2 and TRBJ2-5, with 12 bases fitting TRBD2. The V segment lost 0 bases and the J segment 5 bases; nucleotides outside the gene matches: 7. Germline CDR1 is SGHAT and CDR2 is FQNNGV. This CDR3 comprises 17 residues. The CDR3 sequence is CASSLDPGLAGRETQYF. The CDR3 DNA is TGTGCCAGCAGCTTAGATCCCGGACTAGCGGGGAGGGAGACCCAGTACTTC.

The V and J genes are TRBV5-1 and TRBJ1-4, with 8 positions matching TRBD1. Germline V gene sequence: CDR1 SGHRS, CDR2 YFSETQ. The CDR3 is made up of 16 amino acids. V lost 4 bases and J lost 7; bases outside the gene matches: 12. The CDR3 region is CASSRTGFFGGEKLFF. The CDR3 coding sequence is TGCGCCAGCAGCCGGACAGGGTTTTTTGGTGGTGAAAAACTGTTTTTT.

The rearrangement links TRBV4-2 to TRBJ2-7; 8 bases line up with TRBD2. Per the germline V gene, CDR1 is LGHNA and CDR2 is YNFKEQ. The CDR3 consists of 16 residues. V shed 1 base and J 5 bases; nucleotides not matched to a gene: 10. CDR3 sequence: CASSQAGGREGDEQYF. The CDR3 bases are TGTGCCAGCAGCCAAGCGGGGGGGCGGGAAGGCGACGAGCAGTACTTC.

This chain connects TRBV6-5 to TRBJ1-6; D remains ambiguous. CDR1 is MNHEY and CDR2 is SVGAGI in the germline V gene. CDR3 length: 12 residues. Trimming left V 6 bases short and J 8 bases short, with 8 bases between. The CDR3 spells CASSSIDSPLHF. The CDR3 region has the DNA TGTGCCAGCAGCTCAATAGATTCACCCCTCCACTTT.

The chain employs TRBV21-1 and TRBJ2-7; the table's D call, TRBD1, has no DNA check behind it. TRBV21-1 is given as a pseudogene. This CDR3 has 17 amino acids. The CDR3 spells CASSFPGQGASSQEQYF. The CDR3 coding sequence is TGTGCCAGCAGCTTCCCGGGACAGGGGGCGAGTTCTCAAGAGCAGTACTTC.

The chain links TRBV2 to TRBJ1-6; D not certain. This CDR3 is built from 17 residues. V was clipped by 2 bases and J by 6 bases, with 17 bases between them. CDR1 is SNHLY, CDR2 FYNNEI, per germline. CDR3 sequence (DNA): TGTGCCAGCAGTGAATTCCGGGAGCGGGCCTTTAATTCACCCCTCCACTTT. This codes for CASSEFRERAFNSPLHF.

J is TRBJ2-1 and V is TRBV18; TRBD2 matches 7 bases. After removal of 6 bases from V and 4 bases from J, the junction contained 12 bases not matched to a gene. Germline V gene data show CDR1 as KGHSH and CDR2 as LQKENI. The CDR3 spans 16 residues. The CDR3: CASSGGPNALYNEQFF. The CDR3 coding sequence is TGTGCCAGCTCGGGAGGGCCCAACGCTCTTTACAATGAGCAGTTCTTC. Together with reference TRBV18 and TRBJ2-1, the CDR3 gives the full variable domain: NAGVMQNPRHLVRRRGQEARLRCSPMKGHSHVYWYRQLPEEGLKFMVYLQKENIIDESGMPKERFSAEFPKEGPSILRIQQVVRGDSAAYFCASSGGPNALYNEQFFGPGTRLTVL.

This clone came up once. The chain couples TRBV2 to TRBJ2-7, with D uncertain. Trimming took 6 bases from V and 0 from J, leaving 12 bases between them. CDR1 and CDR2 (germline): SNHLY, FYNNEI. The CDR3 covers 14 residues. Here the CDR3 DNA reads TGTGCCAGCAGATGGAGACTCTACTCCTACGAGCAGTACTTC. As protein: CASRWRLYSYEQYF. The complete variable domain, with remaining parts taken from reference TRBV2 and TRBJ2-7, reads EPEVTQTPSHQVTQMGQEVILRCVPISNHLYFYWYRQILGQKVEFLVSFYNNEISEKSEIFDDQFSVERPDGSNFTLKIRSTKLEDSAMYFCASRWRLYSYEQYFGPGTRLTVT.

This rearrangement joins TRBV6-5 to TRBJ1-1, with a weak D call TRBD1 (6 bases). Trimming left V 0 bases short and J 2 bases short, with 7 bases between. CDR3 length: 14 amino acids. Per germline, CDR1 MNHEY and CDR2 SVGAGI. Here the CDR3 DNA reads TGTGCCAGCAGTTACTCGGGGGCTAACACTGAAGCTTTCTTT. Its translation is CASSYSGANTEAFF.